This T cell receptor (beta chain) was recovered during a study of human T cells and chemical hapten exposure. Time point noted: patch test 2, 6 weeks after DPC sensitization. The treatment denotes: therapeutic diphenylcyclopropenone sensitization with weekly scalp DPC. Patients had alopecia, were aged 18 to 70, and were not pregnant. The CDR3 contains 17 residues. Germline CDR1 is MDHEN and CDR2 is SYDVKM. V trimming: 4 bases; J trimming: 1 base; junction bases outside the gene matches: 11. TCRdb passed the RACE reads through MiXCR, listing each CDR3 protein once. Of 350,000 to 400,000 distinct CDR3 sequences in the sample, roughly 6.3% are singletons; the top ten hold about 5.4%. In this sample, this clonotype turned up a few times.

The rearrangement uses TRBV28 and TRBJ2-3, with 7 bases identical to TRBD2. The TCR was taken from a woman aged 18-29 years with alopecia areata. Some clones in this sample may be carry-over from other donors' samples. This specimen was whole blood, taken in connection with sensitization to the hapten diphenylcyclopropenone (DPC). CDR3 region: CASSYGPAGSGTDTQYF. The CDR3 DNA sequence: TGTGCCAGCAGTTATGGGCCAGCGGGGAGTGGCACAGATACGCAGTATTTT.